A single sample gave rise to the 31 T cell receptor beta chains below, sequenced in a study of blood T cell repertoires in COVID-19. Here immunoSEQ multiplex PCR was the method, and the copy in TCRdb shows in-frame clones only, minus some. The profile shows approximately 200,000 clones, approximately 89% of them singletons. The sample taken for sequencing was peripheral blood. Source of these receptors: a woman aged 25 to 39 with acute or convalescent COVID-19.

The chain has TRBV19 and TRBJ1-5, with TRBD1 matching 10 bases. The CDR3 is 19 amino acids. The germline CDR1 and CDR2 sequences are LNHDA and SQIVND (reference sequence). The J segment lost 2 bases and the V segment lost 7 bases, leaving 17 bases of the junction unmatched. The CDR3, as DNA: TGTGCCAGTACCCAAGGCGCGACAGGGGGCAAGATTCGCAATCAGCCCCAGCATTTT. The encoded protein is CASTQGATGGKIRNQPQHF.

The CDR3 DNA follows: TGCGCCAGCAGCCAAGGTCGGACTTCCAATCAGCCCCAGCATTTT. Amino acids: CASSQGRTSNQPQHF. The gene calls are TRBV4-1 and TRBJ1-5; D not resolved. Per the germline V gene, CDR1 is MGHRA and CDR2 is YSYEKL. Trimming shortened V by 1 base and J by 3 bases, and 10 bases separated the two germline ends. The CDR3 is made up of 15 amino acids.

The rearrangement uses TRBV11-3 and TRBJ1-2; unclear D gene. This CDR3 is built from 12 residues. Between the trimmed V and J ends, which lost 4 bases and 4 bases, there was a span of 7 bases. CDR1 SGHNT and CDR2 YENEEA come from the germline V gene. CDR3 region: CASSSGIYGYTF. The CDR3 DNA reads TGTGCCAGCAGCTCGGGGATCTATGGCTACACCTTC.

CDR3: CASSLRLAIGDTQYF. The DNA for the CDR3 is TGTGCCAGCAGTTTACGGCTAGCGATAGGGGATACGCAGTATTTT. The rearrangement joins TRBV28 to TRBJ2-3, with D perhaps matching TRBD2 (6 bases). The CDR3 sequence is 15 residues long. Germline V gene lookup returns CDR1 MDHEN and CDR2 SYDVKM. Trimming pared 2 bases from V and 6 bases from J, leaving 15 bases between.

The chain carries TRBV11-2 and TRBJ1-2, with 9 bases that match TRBD1. Germline V gene lookup returns CDR1 SGHAT and CDR2 FQNNGV. CDR3 size: 15 residues. Trimming removed 1 base from V and 8 bases from J; junction bases left unmatched: 8. The CDR3 is CASSLAGQGKGGYTF. The DNA for the CDR3 is TGTGCCAGCAGCTTAGCTGGACAGGGGAAGGGAGGCTACACCTTC.

The chain recombines TRBV7-9 with TRBJ2-1; 8 bases are a match to TRBD2. This CDR3 is built from 16 residues. The ends lost 2 bases at V and 5 bases at J; junction bases unmatched: 8. Germline CDR1 SEHNR, CDR2 FQNEAQ (reference sequence). The CDR3 nucleotides read TGTGCCAGCAGCTTACAAGGGCTAGCGGGTCACAATGAGCAGTTCTTC. Translated: CASSLQGLAGHNEQFF.

The chain links TRBV2 to TRBJ2-1; D remains unclear. There are 12 residues in the CDR3. In germline, CDR1 is SNHLY, CDR2 FYNNEI. V lost 3 bases to trimming and J lost 10 bases, with 10 bases between them. CDR3 loop: CASSEQSPEQFF. The CDR3 DNA sequence: TGTGCCAGCAGTGAGCAGTCGCCCGAGCAGTTCTTC.

This clone showed up just once. The CDR3 sequence: CASSTTGGYGYTF. In DNA, the CDR3 is TGTGCCAGCAGTACAACAGGGGGCTATGGCTACACCTTC. The J gene is TRBJ1-2, the V gene TRBV6-5; 8 nucleotides match TRBD1. V lost 5 bases, J lost 4 bases, and 3 bases stayed unmatched. The CDR3 consists of 13 residues. Germline lookup yields CDR1 MNHEY and CDR2 SVGAGI.

The chain uses TRBV7-6 and TRBJ1-1, with D perhaps matching TRBD1 (6 bases). V lost 1 base, J lost 10 bases, and 16 bases lay in between. This CDR3 is 14 amino acids long. Germline lookup yields CDR1 SGHVS and CDR2 FNYEAQ. DNA of the CDR3: TGTGCCAGCAGCTTAGGAGGGGGGGCCGGGAGAGCTTTCTTT. Protein product: CASSLGGGAGRAFF. The whole variable domain, remainder taken from reference TRBV7-6 and TRBJ1-1, is GAGVSQSPRYKVTKRGQDVALRCDPISGHVSLYWYRQALGQGPEFLTYFNYEAQQDKSGLPNDRFSAERPEGSISTLTIQRTEQRDSAMYRCASSLGGGAGRAFFGQGTRLTVV.

The chain is built from TRBV19 and TRBJ2-7, with D unresolved. V lost 6 bases and J 0 bases, leaving 9 bases between the germline ends. CDR3 length: 13 residues. Per germline, CDR1 LNHDA and CDR2 SQIVND (reference sequence). CDR3: CASRGPSSYEQYF. The CDR3 bases are TGTGCCAGTAGAGGTCCTAGCTCCTACGAGCAGTACTTC.

V and J are TRBV2 and TRBJ2-7; 9 bases are shared with TRBD2. Germline values: CDR1 SNHLY, CDR2 FYNNEI. The length of the CDR3 is 15 residues. Trimming removed 8 bases from V and 10 bases from J; junction bases left unmatched: 18. The CDR3 is CASEPPAGGNLGQYF. CDR3 in DNA: TGTGCCAGCGAGCCTCCCGCGGGAGGGAACCTCGGTCAGTACTTC.

This clone appeared a single time. This rearrangement joins TRBV30 to TRBJ2-3; possibly TRBD2 for D (5 bases). This CDR3 region has 14 residues. V shed 3 bases and J shed 2 bases, with 12 bases lying between them. CDR1 is GTSNPN, CDR2 SVGIG, per germline (reference sequence). In nucleotides, the CDR3 is TGTGCCTGGAGGGAGGCCGGAGTCACAGATACGCAGTATTTT. It yields the protein CAWREAGVTDTQYF.

The V call is TRBV30, the J call TRBJ1-6; D might be TRBD1 (6 bases). Germline CDR1 GTSNPN, CDR2 SVGIG (reference sequence). Trimming removed 6 bases from V and 9 bases from J, with 15 bases in between. CDR3 length equals 13 residues. DNA for the CDR3: TGTGCCTGCGATGAACAGGGCGTTTCACCCCTCCACTTT. Amino acid sequence: CACDEQGVSPLHF.

The CDR3 region has the DNA TGTGCCAGCACCCCATTCCAGGGGACTATTCAGTTCTTC. It specifies CASTPFQGTIQFF. The V and J genes are TRBV28 and TRBJ2-1; D might be TRBD2 (7 bases). V was shortened by 7 bases and J by 13 bases, with 20 bases between the two germline ends. This CDR3 has 13 amino acids. Germline V CDR1 and CDR2: MDHEN, SYDVKM. The full variable domain, completed using reference TRBV28 and TRBJ2-1, is DVKVTQSSRYLVKRTGEKVFLECVQDMDHENMFWYRQDPGLGLRLIYFSYDVKMKEKGDIPEGYSVSREKKERFSLILESASTNQTSMYLCASTPFQGTIQFFGPGTRLTVL.

V and J are TRBV7-8 and TRBJ2-7; tentatively, D is TRBD2 (5 bases). V shed 7 bases and J shed 6 bases, with 16 bases lying between them. Germline CDR1 is SGHVS and CDR2 is FQNEAQ. The CDR3 contains 13 residues. CDR3 DNA sequence: TGTGCCAGCAACTTCGAAGGAGGAGGCGAGCAGTACTTC. Translated: CASNFEGGGEQYF.

The chain has TRBV27 and TRBJ1-1; D is uncertain. V lost 9 bases and J 7 bases, leaving 18 bases between the germline ends. This CDR3 is 13 amino acids long. CDR1 and CDR2 (germline): MNHEY, SMNVEV (reference sequence). The CDR3 is CASSWSERGEAFF. CDR3 DNA sequence: TGTGCCAGTTCTTGGTCCGAACGGGGTGAAGCTTTCTTT.

The chain employs TRBV7-8 and TRBJ1-1; no clear D gene. CDR3 length equals 13 residues. V was trimmed by 5 bases and J by 11 bases, leaving 18 bases between them. Germline loops: CDR1 SGHVS, CDR2 FQNEAQ. The CDR3 reads CASSPLRAGSAFF. The CDR3 region has the DNA TGTGCCAGCAGCCCCCTCCGTGCGGGATCGGCTTTCTTT.

This clone has more than one count but fewer than ten. The chain carries TRBV4-1 and TRBJ1-2; 9 bases are shared with TRBD1. Germline V lookup: CDR1 MGHRA, CDR2 YSYEKL. The length of the CDR3 is 16 residues. Unmatched junction bases numbered 6, after V lost 0 bases and J lost 4 bases. The CDR3 spells CASSQDRTGVPYGYTF. The DNA of the CDR3 is TGCGCCAGCAGCCAAGATAGGACAGGGGTCCCCTATGGCTACACCTTC.

Written as DNA, the CDR3 is TGTGCCAGCAGCGCCTGGACTAGCGAGAGGTACATTCAGTACTTC. Protein product: CASSAWTSERYIQYF. The rearrangement links TRBV11-2 to TRBJ2-4; TRBD2 matches at 9 bases. The germline gives CDR1 SGHAT, CDR2 FQNNGV. V lost 5 bases to trimming and J lost 8 bases; unmatched junction nucleotides: 10. The CDR3 sequence is 15 residues long. Full variable domain (missing parts from reference TRBV11-2 and TRBJ2-4): EAGVAQSPRYKIIEKRQSVAFWCNPISGHATLYWYQQILGQGPKLLIQFQNNGVVDDSQLPKDRFSAERLKGVDSTLKIQPAKLEDSAVYLCASSAWTSERYIQYFGAGTRLSVL.

This chain links TRBV6-5 with TRBJ1-6; tentatively, D is TRBD1 (6 bases). CDR3 size: 13 residues. Per germline, CDR1 MNHEY and CDR2 SVGAGI. V was clipped by 6 bases and J by 4 bases, with 7 bases between them. The CDR3 sequence: CASRRGYNSPLHF. CDR3 coding DNA: TGTGCCAGCAGAAGGGGGTATAATTCACCCCTCCACTTT.

The chain is built from TRBV6-6 and TRBJ1-3, with 10 nucleotides matching TRBD1. The CDR3 spans 14 residues. J lost 4 bases, V lost 6 bases, and 3 bases had no gene match. Looked up from germline, CDR1 is MNHNY and CDR2 is SVGAGI (reference sequence). CDR3 sequence: CASRLTGGGNTIYF. DNA for the CDR3: TGTGCCAGCAGGTTGACAGGGGGCGGAAACACCATATATTTT.

Only a few counts were recorded for this clone. V and J are TRBV7-9 and TRBJ2-1; D may be TRBD2 (5 bases). Trimming removed 10 bases at V and 4 bases at J, with 11 bases between. CDR1 and CDR2 (germline): SEHNR, FQNEAQ (reference sequence). The CDR3 contains 12 residues. The CDR3 bases are TGTGCCACAGAGGGCTCATACAATGAGCAGTTCTTC. It is translated as CATEGSYNEQFF.

The chain combines TRBV5-1 with TRBJ2-2, with D perhaps TRBD2 (6 bases). There are 15 residues in the CDR3. Germline V lookup: CDR1 SGHRS, CDR2 YFSETQ. V was cut by 2 bases and J by 6 bases, with 14 bases left in between. CDR3 amino acids: CASSFRGGPAGELFF. CDR3 coding DNA: TGCGCCAGCAGCTTTCGAGGAGGGCCTGCCGGGGAGCTGTTTTTT.

This chain uses TRBV7-2 with TRBJ2-7, with 9 bases identical to TRBD1. Germline V lookup: CDR1 SGHTA, CDR2 FQGNSA. The CDR3 extends over 16 amino acids. J lost 3 bases, V lost 2 bases, and 8 bases had no gene match. DNA of the CDR3: TGTGCCAGCAGCTTAAGTCCGGGACAGGGAAACTACGAGCAGTACTTC. It is translated as CASSLSPGQGNYEQYF. Full variable domain (rest looked up from reference TRBV7-2 and TRBJ2-7): GAGVSQSPSNKVTEKGKDVELRCDPISGHTALYWYRQSLGQGLEFLIYFQGNSAPDKSGLPSDRFSAERTGGSVSTLTIQRTQQEDSAVYLCASSLSPGQGNYEQYFGPGTRLTVT.

This rearrangement joins TRBV20-1 to TRBJ2-7; TRBD1 matches at 8 bases. From germline, CDR1 is DFQATT and CDR2 SNEGSKA (reference sequence). The CDR3 totals 11 residues. V shed 4 bases, J shed 7 bases, and the junction held 3 bases outside the gene matches. The CDR3 DNA reads TGCAGTGCTAAGACAGGGGTTGAGCAGTACTTC. Amino acids: CSAKTGVEQYF.

The gene calls are TRBV27 and TRBJ2-5; possible D gene TRBD2, 6 bases. V lost 6 bases to trimming and J lost 5 bases, with 19 bases between them. This CDR3 region has 15 residues. Looked up from germline, CDR1 is MNHEY and CDR2 is SMNVEV (reference sequence). The CDR3 region has the DNA TGTGCCAGCAGCCCACTCCGGGACTCAGGGGAGACCCAGTACTTC. It specifies CASSPLRDSGETQYF.

The V call is TRBV11-3, the J call TRBJ2-3; D possibly corresponds to TRBD1 (6 bases). There are 13 residues in the CDR3. Trimming shortened V by 5 bases and J by 9 bases, and 15 bases separated the two germline ends. Per germline, CDR1 SGHNT and CDR2 YENEEA. CDR3 nucleotides: TGTGCCAGCAGCCCCATCGACCAGGGGACGCAGTATTTT. Translated, it gives CASSPIDQGTQYF.

CDR3 loop: CASSRRTGARGTEAFF. Here the CDR3 DNA reads TGTGCCAGCAGTCGACGCACAGGGGCTCGGGGTACTGAAGCTTTCTTT. This sequence joins TRBV6-6 and TRBJ1-1; TRBD1 aligns across 7 bases. Germline lookup yields CDR1 MNHNY and CDR2 SVGAGI (reference sequence). The CDR3 loop spans 16 amino acids. The trim removed 5 bases at V and 5 bases at J, leaving 14 bases unmatched.

The chain is built from TRBV28 and TRBJ1-5; no reliable D call. CDR3 size: 13 residues. In germline, CDR1 is MDHEN, CDR2 SYDVKM. The V end was cut by 6 bases, the J end by 3 bases, with 9 bases between. The CDR3: CASRSLSNQPQHF. The DNA for the CDR3 is TGTGCCAGCAGGTCCTTATCCAATCAGCCCCAGCATTTT. Full variable domain (missing parts from reference TRBV28 and TRBJ1-5): DVKVTQSSRYLVKRTGEKVFLECVQDMDHENMFWYRQDPGLGLRLIYFSYDVKMKEKGDIPEGYSVSREKKERFSLILESASTNQTSMYLCASRSLSNQPQHFGDGTRLSIL.

The DNA for the CDR3 is TGTGCCAGCCACATTGGCGGGTCCTACAATGAGCAGTTCTTC. Amino acids: CASHIGGSYNEQFF. The rearrangement links TRBV6-5 to TRBJ2-1; the D gene is possibly TRBD2 (5 bases). CDR3 length: 14 residues. Between the trimmed V and J ends, which lost 8 bases and 1 base, there was a span of 12 bases. The germline V gene has CDR1 MNHEY and CDR2 SVGAGI.

The chain recombines TRBV28 with TRBJ2-6, with D unresolved. In germline, CDR1 is MDHEN, CDR2 SYDVKM. The CDR3 consists of 16 residues. V lost 5 bases and J lost 1, with 12 bases in between. This CDR3 reads CASSELKSSGANVLTF. Here the CDR3 DNA reads TGTGCCAGCAGTGAGTTGAAGTCTTCTGGGGCCAACGTCCTGACTTTC. Supplemented by reference TRBV28 and TRBJ2-6, the full variable domain reads DVKVTQSSRYLVKRTGEKVFLECVQDMDHENMFWYRQDPGLGLRLIYFSYDVKMKEKGDIPEGYSVSREKKERFSLILESASTNQTSMYLCASSELKSSGANVLTFGAGSRLTVL.